This TCR beta chain appears in the sequencing data of a study of blood T cell repertoires in COVID-19. The assay was immunoSEQ multiplex PCR, and TCRdb's table has in-frame clones only and misses some. The sample carries under 200,000 clones, approximately 87% recorded once. This CDR3 contains 17 residues. Deletions cut 4 bases from V and 3 bases from J, with 22 bases between. Germline assignment: CDR1 ENHRY and CDR2 SYGVKD. This chain connects TRBV10-3 to TRBJ2-7; D call uncertain. Sequenced material: peripheral blood. The source is a middle-aged man with active or convalescent COVID-19. The CDR3 DNA reads as TGTGCCATCAGTGGGTTCGCCCCGGGTTCCCCTTTCTACGAGCAGTACTTC. Translation: CAISGFAPGSPFYEQYF.